Below are 29 T cell receptor beta chains sequenced from a single sample in a study of Tregs in tolerant kidney transplant recipients. Mixed chimerism was transient after nonmyeloablative marrow transplants from related graft donors. Libraries were prepared by immunoSEQ multiplex PCR; TCRdb keeps only in-frame clonotypes and omits some of them. The table shows about 64,000 clones, with over 75% occurring only once. Source: CD4+ T cells from blood (PBMCs), taken 6 months after the transplant. All receptors come from a human patient who received a combined kidney and bone marrow transplant. The graft donor may be the source of some T cells.

This chain links TRBV7-9 with TRBJ2-7; 7 positions agree with TRBD2. The ends lost 4 bases at V and 2 bases at J; junction bases unmatched: 5. The germline gives CDR1 SEHNR, CDR2 FQNEAQ (reference sequence). The CDR3 covers 14 residues. CDR3 in amino acids: CASSSGLVPYEQYF. The CDR3 DNA is TGTGCCAGCAGCTCTGGACTAGTCCCCTACGAGCAGTACTTC.

The genes are TRBV9 and TRBJ2-5; D may be TRBD2 (6 bases). This CDR3 is 15 amino acids long. Trimming removed 0 bases from V and 4 bases from J, with 13 bases in between. CDR1 SGDLS and CDR2 YYNGEE come from the germline V gene. CDR3 in amino acids: CASSVGGILGETQYF. CDR3 bases: TGTGCCAGCAGCGTAGGCGGGATTCTGGGAGAGACCCAGTACTTC.

The chain is built from TRBV9 and TRBJ2-2; the D is unclear. Germline V gene data show CDR1 as SGDLS and CDR2 as YYNGEE. This CDR3 spans 14 amino acids. Between the trimmed V and J ends, which lost 1 base and 1 base, there was a span of 5 bases. The CDR3 coding sequence is TGTGCCAGCAGCGTATTACAGAACACCGGGGAGCTGTTTTTT. Translating it yields CASSVLQNTGELFF.

The chain combines TRBV28 with TRBJ2-3, with no clear D. V lost 8 bases to trimming and J lost 1 base, with 13 bases between them. Germline V lookup: CDR1 MDHEN, CDR2 SYDVKM. This CDR3 comprises 14 residues. This CDR3 is CASLSGFGTDTQYF. CDR3 bases: TGTGCCAGCCTGAGTGGTTTCGGCACAGATACGCAGTATTTT.

The CDR3 region is CASSLSGVGTEAFF. The CDR3 DNA reads as TGTGCCAGCAGCTTATCCGGGGTTGGGACTGAAGCTTTCTTT. V usage is TRBV7-2 and J usage is TRBJ1-1; no clear D gene. V dropped 2 bases and J dropped 5 bases, with 12 bases sitting between them. Germline V gene data show CDR1 as SGHTA and CDR2 as FQGNSA. The CDR3 is 14 amino acids.

This sequence joins TRBV27 and TRBJ1-5; D is perhaps TRBD1 (6 bases). V was trimmed by 3 bases and J by 6 bases, leaving 15 bases between them. Germline values: CDR1 MNHEY, CDR2 SMNVEV (reference sequence). The length of the CDR3 is 15 residues. CDR3 protein: CASSFSGVNSQPQHF. DNA for the CDR3: TGTGCCAGCAGTTTTTCAGGGGTAAATAGTCAGCCCCAGCATTTT.

The chain combines TRBV7-2 with TRBJ2-5; TRBD2 matches 10 bases. This CDR3 contains 16 residues. The junction had 11 bases not matched to a gene; V was cut back by 6 bases and J by 4 bases. Germline V gene sequence: CDR1 SGHTA, CDR2 FQGNSA. CDR3 loop: CASRGELAGITETQYF. The CDR3 DNA is TGTGCCAGCAGGGGGGAACTAGCGGGGATAACAGAGACCCAGTACTTC. Full variable domain (rest looked up from reference TRBV7-2 and TRBJ2-5): GAGVSQSPSNKVTEKGKDVELRCDPISGHTALYWYRQSLGQGLEFLIYFQGNSAPDKSGLPSDRFSAERTGGSVSTLTIQRTQQEDSAVYLCASRGELAGITETQYFGPGTRLLVL.

In this sample, this clone is medium-sized (0.01 to 0.1%). The chain couples TRBV2 to TRBJ1-1, with D possibly matching TRBD1 (5 bases). The germline V gene encodes CDR1 SNHLY and CDR2 FYNNEI. Trimming took off 5 bases at V and 7 bases at J, with 8 bases between the two ends. This CDR3 region has 11 residues. The CDR3 loop is CASSYDSEAFF. DNA of the CDR3: TGTGCCAGCAGTTACGACAGTGAAGCTTTCTTT.

The gene calls are TRBV15 and TRBJ2-1, with 7 bases matching TRBD1. The germline V gene has CDR1 LNHNV and CDR2 YYDKDF (reference sequence). The CDR3 runs 15 residues. With V trimmed by 3 bases and J by 2 bases, 4 bases remained unmatched. The CDR3 region has the DNA TGTGCCACCAGCAGGGGCACAGGGGCCTACAATGAGCAGTTCTTC. Translated: CATSRGTGAYNEQFF.

V is TRBV10-3 and J is TRBJ2-7; 10 bases align to TRBD2. The CDR3 length is 17 residues. The V segment lost 0 bases and the J segment 1 base; nucleotides outside the gene matches: 6. Germline V gene sequence: CDR1 ENHRY, CDR2 SYGVKD. The CDR3 loop is CAISESKASGRSYEQYF. The CDR3 DNA is TGTGCCATCAGTGAGTCAAAGGCTAGCGGGAGATCCTACGAGCAGTACTTC.

This clone appeared a few times. The J gene is TRBJ2-3, the V gene TRBV9, with D tentatively TRBD2 (7 bases). CDR3 length: 18 residues. Germline V CDR1 and CDR2: SGDLS, YYNGEE. Trimming removed 0 bases at V and 0 bases at J, with 17 bases between. CDR3 DNA: TGTGCCAGCAGCGTAGCTGGGGGGCGGGGGCGAAGCACAGATACGCAGTATTTT. Translation gives CASSVAGGRGRSTDTQYF.

V usage is TRBV7-2 and J usage is TRBJ2-4; 14 nucleotides agree with TRBD2. CDR1 and CDR2 from the germline V gene are SGHTA and FQGNSA. The J segment lost 8 bases and the V segment lost 5 bases, leaving 2 bases of the junction unmatched. CDR3 size: 14 residues. In nucleotides, the CDR3 is TGTGCCAGCAGCATGACTAGCGGGAGGGACATTCAGTACTTC. Translation: CASSMTSGRDIQYF.

The CDR3 DNA sequence: TGTGCCAGCCTAGGGGACTACGAGCAGTACTTC. It yields the protein CASLGDYEQYF. The chain employs TRBV28 and TRBJ2-7; D is perhaps TRBD1 (5 bases). The CDR3 sequence is 11 residues long. The V end was cut by 8 bases, the J end by 3 bases, with 8 bases between. Germline CDR1 MDHEN, CDR2 SYDVKM. Using reference TRBV28 and TRBJ2-7 for the parts outside the CDR3, the full variable domain is DVKVTQSSRYLVKRTGEKVFLECVQDMDHENMFWYRQDPGLGLRLIYFSYDVKMKEKGDIPEGYSVSREKKERFSLILESASTNQTSMYLCASLGDYEQYFGPGTRLTVT.

V is TRBV7-2 and J is TRBJ2-1; 11 bases are shared with TRBD2. The J segment lost 8 bases and the V segment lost 8 bases, leaving 8 bases of the junction unmatched. Germline V gene lookup returns CDR1 SGHTA and CDR2 FQGNSA. There are 14 residues in the CDR3. The CDR3 DNA reads TGTGCCAGCGGGCTAGCGGGAGGATTCGATGAGCAGTTCTTC. Its translation: CASGLAGGFDEQFF.

The J gene is TRBJ1-2, the V gene TRBV5-1, with 11 bases that match TRBD1. The CDR3 length is 14 residues. V was pared by 5 bases and J by 7 bases, with 7 bases of the junction left unmatched. Germline V gives CDR1 SGHRS, CDR2 YFSETQ. CDR3 sequence: CASSPDRGRGGYTF. The DNA of the CDR3 is TGCGCCAGCAGTCCGGACAGGGGGCGGGGTGGCTACACCTTC.

The rearrangement joins TRBV9 to TRBJ2-7; D is undetermined. CDR1 is SGDLS and CDR2 is YYNGEE in the germline V gene. CDR3 length equals 14 residues. Trimming took 7 bases from V and 2 from J, leaving 16 bases between them. The CDR3 nucleotides are TGTGCCAGCTCCCCGAGGCCCAACGCCTACGAGCAGTACTTC. It translates to CASSPRPNAYEQYF.

This CDR3 is CASSSSGSHEQFF. CDR3 nucleotides: TGTGCCAGCAGCTCTAGCGGGAGTCATGAGCAGTTCTTC. This rearrangement joins TRBV7-2 to TRBJ2-1, with 10 nucleotides matching TRBD2. This CDR3 has 13 residues. V was clipped by 4 bases and J by 8 bases; unmatched bases: 2. Germline loops: CDR1 SGHTA, CDR2 FQGNSA.

This chain joins TRBV7-9 and TRBJ2-5; 9 nucleotides agree with TRBD1. Germline V gene lookup returns CDR1 SEHNR and CDR2 FQNEAQ (reference sequence). The CDR3 runs 14 residues. Trimming removed 4 bases from V and 4 bases from J; junction bases left unmatched: 4. The CDR3 region is CASSSGQGGETQYF. Here the CDR3 DNA reads TGTGCCAGCAGCTCGGGACAGGGAGGAGAGACCCAGTACTTC.

J is TRBJ1-2 and V is TRBV5-1, with TRBD1 identical over 9 bases. V was pared by 5 bases and J by 4 bases, with 6 bases of the junction left unmatched. In germline, CDR1 is SGHRS, CDR2 YFSETQ. This CDR3 contains 14 residues. CDR3 sequence reads: CASSQGQGFYGYTF. CDR3 sequence (DNA): TGCGCCAGCAGTCAGGGACAGGGATTCTATGGCTACACCTTC.

The gene calls are TRBV6-1 and TRBJ2-7; TRBD1 agrees at 9 bases. The CDR3 runs 15 residues. Germline lookup yields CDR1 MNHNS and CDR2 SASEGT. The trim removed 5 bases at V and 2 bases at J, leaving 7 bases unmatched. This CDR3 reads CASSTPGTGTYEQYF. CDR3 bases: TGTGCCAGCAGTACCCCCGGGACAGGGACCTACGAGCAGTACTTC.

This rearrangement joins TRBV11-3 to TRBJ1-1; 9 positions agree with TRBD1. The CDR3 consists of 17 residues. The V segment lost 5 bases and the J segment 0 bases; nucleotides outside the gene matches: 10. CDR1 is SGHNT and CDR2 is YENEEA in the germline V gene. CDR3 DNA sequence: TGTGCCAGCAGCCAATCGGGACAGGGAAGAATGAACACTGAAGCTTTCTTT. Encoded protein: CASSQSGQGRMNTEAFF.

A note on this clone: One end of the junction fails to match germline, which may point to a read error. The sample carries other DNA sequences with the same CDR3. The J gene is TRBJ1-6, the V gene TRBV5-1; a possible D gene is TRBD1 (5 bases). Germline V CDR1 and CDR2: SGHRS, YFSETQ. The CDR3 is 16 residues long. CDR3 sequence reads: CASTRGETGYNSPLHF. The CDR3 DNA follows: TGCGCCAGCACTCGGGGGGAGACCGGCTATAATTCCCCCCTCCACTTT.

This clone has only one observation. The chain carries TRBV7-2 and TRBJ2-5; 9 bases are a match to TRBD1. The junction had 6 bases not matched to a gene; V was cut back by 5 bases and J by 5 bases. In germline, CDR1 is SGHTA, CDR2 FQGNSA. The CDR3 sequence is 14 residues long. The CDR3 region is CASSLTGGEETQYF. In DNA, the CDR3 is TGTGCCAGCAGCCTTACAGGGGGCGAGGAGACCCAGTACTTC.

The rearrangement links TRBV2 to TRBJ1-1; D is perhaps TRBD1 (5 bases). V was clipped by 7 bases and J by 4 bases, with 16 bases between them. Germline V gene lookup returns CDR1 SNHLY and CDR2 FYNNEI. This CDR3 has 14 residues. The chain's CDR3 is CASTGVGGSTEAFF. CDR3 nucleotides: TGTGCCAGCACTGGGGTGGGGGGTTCCACTGAAGCTTTCTTT.

This chain uses TRBV11-1 with TRBJ2-1, with a weak D call TRBD2 (5 bases). Trimming cost V 5 bases and J 3 bases, with 14 bases left between them. CDR1 and CDR2 (germline): SGHAT, FQDESV (reference sequence). This CDR3 spans 15 amino acids. Here the CDR3 DNA reads TGTGCCAGCAGCCTCTCCCAGCGGAGCTACAATGAGCAGTTCTTC. Translated, it gives CASSLSQRSYNEQFF. Drawing the rest from reference TRBV11-1 and TRBJ2-1, the complete variable domain is EAEVAQSPRYKITEKSQAVAFWCDPISGHATLYWYRQILGQGPELLVQFQDESVVDDSQLPKDRFSAERLKGVDSTLKIQPAELGDSAMYLCASSLSQRSYNEQFFGPGTRLTVL.

The rearrangement joins TRBV28 to TRBJ2-7, with 9 bases identical to TRBD2. From germline, CDR1 is MDHEN and CDR2 SYDVKM. Trimming cost V 10 bases and J 2 bases; bases outside gene matches: 12. The CDR3 contains 15 residues. CDR3 sequence (DNA): TGTGCCATCAAAACCGCGGGGGGGACCACCTACGAGCAGTACTTC. Its translation is CAIKTAGGTTYEQYF.

The rearrangement joins TRBV27 to TRBJ2-7, with 10 bases lining up with TRBD2. J was trimmed by 4 bases and V by 5 bases; bases with no gene match: 5. Germline CDR1 is MNHEY and CDR2 is SMNVEV (reference sequence). The CDR3 runs to 14 residues. In nucleotides, the CDR3 is TGTGCCAGCAGTGGACTAGCGGAGAGATACGAGCAGTACTTC. Protein product: CASSGLAERYEQYF.

A word on this clone: Other nucleotide sequences in the sample specify the same CDR3. V gene TRBV6-1 combines with J gene TRBJ1-2; TRBD1 matches 10 bases. Germline V lookup: CDR1 MNHNS, CDR2 SASEGT. Losses at the gene ends were 3 bases for V and 9 bases for J; bases not matched to a gene: 4. This CDR3 contains 13 residues. DNA of the CDR3: TGTGCCAGCAGTGATCGGGACAGGGGAAGCTACACCTTC. It codes for CASSDRDRGSYTF.

This chain links TRBV14 with TRBJ1-2; the match to TRBD1 covers 7 bases. CDR3 length equals 13 residues. V shed 8 bases and J 7 bases; nucleotides not matched to a gene: 10. From germline, CDR1 is SGHDN and CDR2 FVKESK. The DNA for the CDR3 is TGTGCCAGCGAGACGGTAACAGGGGCTGGCTACACCTTC. Residues: CASETVTGAGYTF.